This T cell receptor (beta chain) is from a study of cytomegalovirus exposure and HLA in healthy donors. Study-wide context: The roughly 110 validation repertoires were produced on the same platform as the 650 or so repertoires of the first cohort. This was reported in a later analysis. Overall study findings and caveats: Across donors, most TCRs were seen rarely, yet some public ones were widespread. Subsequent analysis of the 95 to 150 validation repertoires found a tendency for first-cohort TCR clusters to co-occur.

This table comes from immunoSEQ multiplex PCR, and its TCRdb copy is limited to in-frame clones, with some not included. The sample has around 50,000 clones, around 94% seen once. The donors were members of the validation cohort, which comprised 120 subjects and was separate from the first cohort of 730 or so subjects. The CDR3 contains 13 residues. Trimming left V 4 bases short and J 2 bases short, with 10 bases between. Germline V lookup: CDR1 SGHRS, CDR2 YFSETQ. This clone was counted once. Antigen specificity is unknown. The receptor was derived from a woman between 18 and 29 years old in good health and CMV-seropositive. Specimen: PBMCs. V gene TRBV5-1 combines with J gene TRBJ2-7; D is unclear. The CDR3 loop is CASSPLTTYEQYF. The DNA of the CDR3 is TGCGCCAGCAGCCCGCTAACGACCTACGAGCAGTACTTC.